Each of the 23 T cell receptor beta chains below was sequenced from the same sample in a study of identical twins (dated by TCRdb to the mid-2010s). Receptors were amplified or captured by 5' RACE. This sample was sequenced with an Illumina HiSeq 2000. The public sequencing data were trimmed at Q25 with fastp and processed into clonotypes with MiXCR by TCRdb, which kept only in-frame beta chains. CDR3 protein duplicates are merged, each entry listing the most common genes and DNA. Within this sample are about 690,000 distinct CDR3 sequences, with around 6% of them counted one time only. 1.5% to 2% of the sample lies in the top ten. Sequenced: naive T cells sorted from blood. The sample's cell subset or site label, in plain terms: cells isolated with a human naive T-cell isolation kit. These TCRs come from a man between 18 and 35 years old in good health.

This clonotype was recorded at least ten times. In DNA form, the CDR3 reads TGTGCCACCCGGGACGGGGAGTTCTTC. This sequence encodes CATRDGEFF. The V gene is TRBV7-9, the J gene TRBJ2-1; D possibly uses TRBD1 or TRBD2 (5 bases each). Germline CDR1 is SEHNR and CDR2 is FQNEAQ (reference sequence). Trimming shortened V by 10 bases and J by 14 bases, and 12 bases separated the two germline ends. The CDR3 is 9 residues long.

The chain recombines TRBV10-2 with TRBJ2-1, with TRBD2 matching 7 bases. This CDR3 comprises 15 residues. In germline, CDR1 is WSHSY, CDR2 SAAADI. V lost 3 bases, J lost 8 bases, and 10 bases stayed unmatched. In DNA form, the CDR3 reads TGCGCCAGCAGTGAACAAGGACTAGAAGGCGATGAGCAGTTCTTC. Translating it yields CASSEQGLEGDEQFF.

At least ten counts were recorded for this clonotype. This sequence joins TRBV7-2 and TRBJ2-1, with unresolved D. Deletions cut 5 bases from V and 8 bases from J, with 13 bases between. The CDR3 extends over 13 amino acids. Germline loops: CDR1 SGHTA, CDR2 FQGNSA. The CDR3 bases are TGTGCCAGCAGCCTTCCCAGTGGGGATGAGCAGTTCTTC. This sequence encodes CASSLPSGDEQFF.

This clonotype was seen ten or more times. The CDR3 is CASSSTDTGNTIYF. The CDR3 coding sequence is TGTGCCAGCAGCTCGACGGACACTGGAAACACCATATATTTT. The chain recombines TRBV11-1 with TRBJ1-3; possible D gene TRBD1, 5 bases. Trimming removed 4 bases from V and 2 bases from J, with 9 bases in between. This CDR3 is built from 14 residues. Germline V gives CDR1 SGHAT, CDR2 FQDESV (reference sequence).

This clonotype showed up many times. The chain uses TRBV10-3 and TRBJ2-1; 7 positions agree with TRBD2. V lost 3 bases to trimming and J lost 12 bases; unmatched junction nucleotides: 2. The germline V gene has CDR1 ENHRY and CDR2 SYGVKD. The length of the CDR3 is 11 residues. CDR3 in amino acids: CAISDSGTQFF. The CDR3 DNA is TGTGCCATCAGTGACAGCGGGACGCAGTTCTTC.

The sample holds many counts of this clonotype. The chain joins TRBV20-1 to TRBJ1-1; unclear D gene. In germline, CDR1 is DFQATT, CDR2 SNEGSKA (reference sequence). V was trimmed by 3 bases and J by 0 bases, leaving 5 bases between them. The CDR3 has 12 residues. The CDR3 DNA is TGCAGTGCTAGGTTCATGAACACTGAAGCTTTCTTT. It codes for CSARFMNTEAFF.

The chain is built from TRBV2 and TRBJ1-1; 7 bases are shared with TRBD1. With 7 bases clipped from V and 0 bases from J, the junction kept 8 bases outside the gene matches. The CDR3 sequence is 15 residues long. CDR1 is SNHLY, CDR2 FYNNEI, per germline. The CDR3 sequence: CASITQGLLNTEAFF. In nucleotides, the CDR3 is TGTGCCAGCATAACACAGGGGCTATTGAACACTGAAGCTTTCTTT.

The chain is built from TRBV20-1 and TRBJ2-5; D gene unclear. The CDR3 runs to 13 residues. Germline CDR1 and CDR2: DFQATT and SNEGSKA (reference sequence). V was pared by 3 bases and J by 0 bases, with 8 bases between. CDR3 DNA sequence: TGCAGTGCTAGTTGGTCGTACCAAGAGACCCAGTACTTC. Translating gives CSASWSYQETQYF.

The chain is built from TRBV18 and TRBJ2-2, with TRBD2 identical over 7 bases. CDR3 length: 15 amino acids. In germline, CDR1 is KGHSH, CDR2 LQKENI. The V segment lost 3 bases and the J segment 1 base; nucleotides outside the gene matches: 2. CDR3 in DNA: TGTGCCAGCTCACCCCAGCGGGGGAACACCGGGGAGCTGTTTTTT. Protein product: CASSPQRGNTGELFF.

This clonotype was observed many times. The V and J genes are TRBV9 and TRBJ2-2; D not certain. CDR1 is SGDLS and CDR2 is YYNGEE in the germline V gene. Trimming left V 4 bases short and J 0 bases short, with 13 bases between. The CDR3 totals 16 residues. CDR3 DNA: TGTGCCAGCAGCCTCCCCTCGCGGCCGAACACCGGGGAGCTGTTTTTT. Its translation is CASSLPSRPNTGELFF. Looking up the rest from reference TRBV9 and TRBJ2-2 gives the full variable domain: DSGVTQTPKHLITATGQRVTLRCSPRSGDLSVYWYQQSLDQGLQFLIQYYNGEERAKGNILERFSAQQFPDLHSELNLSSLELGDSALYFCASSLPSRPNTGELFFGEGSRLTVL.

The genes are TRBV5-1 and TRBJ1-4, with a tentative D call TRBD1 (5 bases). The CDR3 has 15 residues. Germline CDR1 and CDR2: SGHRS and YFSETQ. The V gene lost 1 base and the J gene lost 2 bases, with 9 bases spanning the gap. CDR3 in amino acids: CASSLSGGTNEKLFF. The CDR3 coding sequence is TGCGCCAGCAGCTTGTCTGGGGGTACTAATGAAAAACTGTTTTTT.

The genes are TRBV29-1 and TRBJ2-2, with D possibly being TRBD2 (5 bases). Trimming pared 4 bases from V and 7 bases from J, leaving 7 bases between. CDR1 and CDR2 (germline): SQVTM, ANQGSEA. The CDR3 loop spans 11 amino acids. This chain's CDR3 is CSVVEGGELFF. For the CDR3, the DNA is TGCAGCGTTGTCGAGGGCGGGGAGCTGTTTTTT.

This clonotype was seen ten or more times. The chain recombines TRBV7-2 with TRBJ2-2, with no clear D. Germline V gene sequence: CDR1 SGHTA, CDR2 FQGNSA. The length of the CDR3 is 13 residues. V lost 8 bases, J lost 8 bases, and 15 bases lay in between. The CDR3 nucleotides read TGTGCCAGCTCCCAAGGAGCGCTGGGGGAGCTGTTTTTT. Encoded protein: CASSQGALGELFF.

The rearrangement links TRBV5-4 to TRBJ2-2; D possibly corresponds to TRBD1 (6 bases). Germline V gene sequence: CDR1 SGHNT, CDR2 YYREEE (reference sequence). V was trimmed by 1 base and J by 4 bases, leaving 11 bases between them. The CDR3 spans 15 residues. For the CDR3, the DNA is TGTGCCAGCAGCTTGAGTTTCAGGGGCACCGGGGAGCTGTTTTTT. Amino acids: CASSLSFRGTGELFF.

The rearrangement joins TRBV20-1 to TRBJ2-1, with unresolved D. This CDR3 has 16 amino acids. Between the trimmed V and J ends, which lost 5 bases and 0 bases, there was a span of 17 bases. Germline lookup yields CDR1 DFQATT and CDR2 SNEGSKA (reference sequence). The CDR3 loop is CSAGPIRRLSYNEQFF. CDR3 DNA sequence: TGCAGTGCTGGCCCCATACGCCGACTCTCCTACAATGAGCAGTTCTTC.

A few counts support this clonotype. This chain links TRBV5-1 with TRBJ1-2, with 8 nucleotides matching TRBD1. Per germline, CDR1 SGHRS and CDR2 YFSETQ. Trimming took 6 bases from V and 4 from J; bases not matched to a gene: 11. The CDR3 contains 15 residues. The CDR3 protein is CASTRGQDVGYGYTF. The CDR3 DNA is TGCGCCAGCACCAGGGGGCAAGATGTGGGCTATGGCTACACCTTC.

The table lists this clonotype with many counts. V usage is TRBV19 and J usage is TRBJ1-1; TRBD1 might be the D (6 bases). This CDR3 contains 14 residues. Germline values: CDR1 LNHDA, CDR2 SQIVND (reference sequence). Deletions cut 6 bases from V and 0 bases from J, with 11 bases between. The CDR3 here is CASRLDRLNTEAFF. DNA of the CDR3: TGTGCCAGTAGGCTGGACAGACTGAACACTGAAGCTTTCTTT. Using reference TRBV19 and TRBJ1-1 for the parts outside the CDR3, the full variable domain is DGGITQSPKYLFRKEGQNVTLSCEQNLNHDAMYWYRQDPGQGLRLIYYSQIVNDFQKGDIAEGYSVSREKKESFPLTVTSAQKNPTAFYLCASRLDRLNTEAFFGQGTRLTVV.

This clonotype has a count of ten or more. CDR3 DNA: TGTGCCAGCAGTTCCCCGGGACAGGGCCTCAATCAGCCCCAGCATTTT. The encoded protein is CASSSPGQGLNQPQHF. The rearrangement links TRBV7-8 to TRBJ1-5; 9 bases match TRBD1. Trimming cost V 6 bases and J 3 bases; bases outside gene matches: 9. The germline V gene encodes CDR1 SGHVS and CDR2 FQNEAQ. CDR3 length: 16 amino acids.

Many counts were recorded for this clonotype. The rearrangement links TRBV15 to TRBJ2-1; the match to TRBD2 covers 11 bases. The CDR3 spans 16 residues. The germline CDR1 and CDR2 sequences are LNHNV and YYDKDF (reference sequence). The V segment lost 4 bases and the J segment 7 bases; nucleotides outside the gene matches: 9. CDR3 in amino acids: CATSIPLAGVENEQFF. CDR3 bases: TGTGCCACCAGCATCCCACTAGCGGGAGTGGAAAATGAGCAGTTCTTC.

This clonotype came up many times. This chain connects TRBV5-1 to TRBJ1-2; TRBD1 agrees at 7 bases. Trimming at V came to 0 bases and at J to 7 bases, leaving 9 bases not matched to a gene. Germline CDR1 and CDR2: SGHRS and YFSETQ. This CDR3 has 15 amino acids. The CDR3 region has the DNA TGCGCCAGCAGCTTGGAGACAGGGACGATATTTGGCTACACCTTC. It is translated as CASSLETGTIFGYTF. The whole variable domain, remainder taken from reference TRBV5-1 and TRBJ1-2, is KAGVTQTPRYLIKTRGQQVTLSCSPISGHRSVSWYQQTPGQGLQFLFEYFSETQRNKGNFPGRFSGRQFSNSRSEMNVSTLELGDSALYLCASSLETGTIFGYTFGSGTRLTVV.

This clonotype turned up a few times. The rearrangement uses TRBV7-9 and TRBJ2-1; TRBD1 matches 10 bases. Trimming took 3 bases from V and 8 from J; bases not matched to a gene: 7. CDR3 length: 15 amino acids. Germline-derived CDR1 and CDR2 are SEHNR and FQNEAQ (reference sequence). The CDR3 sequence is CASSFEGQGPYEQFF. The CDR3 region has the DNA TGTGCCAGCAGCTTTGAGGGACAGGGGCCTTATGAGCAGTTCTTC.

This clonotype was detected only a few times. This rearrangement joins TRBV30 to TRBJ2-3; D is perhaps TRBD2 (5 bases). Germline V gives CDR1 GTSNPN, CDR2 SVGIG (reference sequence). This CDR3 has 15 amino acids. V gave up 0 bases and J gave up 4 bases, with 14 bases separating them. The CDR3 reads CAWSVLSGWADTQYF. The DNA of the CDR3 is TGTGCCTGGAGTGTACTCAGCGGATGGGCAGATACGCAGTATTTT.

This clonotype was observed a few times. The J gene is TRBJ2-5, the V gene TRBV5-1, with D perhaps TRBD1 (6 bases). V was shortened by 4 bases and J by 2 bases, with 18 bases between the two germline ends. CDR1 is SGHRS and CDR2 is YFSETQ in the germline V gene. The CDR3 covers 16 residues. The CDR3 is CASSLAHRAPQETQYF. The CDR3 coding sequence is TGCGCCAGCAGCCTGGCCCACAGGGCCCCACAAGAGACCCAGTACTTC.